The entry that follows covers one TCR beta chain sequence. As yet, its antigen is unknown. The sample originates from a study of STAT5B mutations in CD4+ large granular lymphocyte leukemia. Authors' processing steps: Lowest detectable productive clonotype frequency was 2.59 x 10-5. The assay was immunoSEQ multiplex PCR, and TCRdb's table has in-frame clones only and misses some. That table supplies the V and J calls and clone size; D and trimming were determined from the DNA. The sample has 30,000 to 35,000 clones, less than 80% seen once; the top ten hold about 3%. The germline V gene encodes CDR1 SGHTA and CDR2 FQGTGA. This CDR3 comprises 15 residues. The V gene lost 0 bases and the J gene lost 4 bases, with 10 bases spanning the gap. Study-wide findings and caveats: About a quarter of private leukemic clonotypes occurred rarely in other patients' non-leukemic repertoires. 8/27 top patient clones versus 2/35 control clones were TRBV06-family.

The sample consisted of CD4+ T cells from blood buffy coats. The rearrangement links TRBV7-3 to TRBJ2-1; TRBD1 is a possible D gene (5 bases). The origin of this receptor is a human donor in good health. In nucleotides, the CDR3 is TGTGCCAGCAGCTTAACAGGGGCGCTTTACAATGAGCAGTTCTTC. This encodes CASSLTGALYNEQFF. The variable domain in full, completed from reference TRBV7-3 and TRBJ2-1, reads GAGVSQTPSNKVTEKGKYVELRCDPISGHTALYWYRQSLGQGPEFLIYFQGTGAADDSGLPNDRFFAVRPEGSVSTLKIQRTERGDSAVYLCASSLTGALYNEQFFGPGTRLTVL.